Listed below are T cell receptor beta chains from one sample, sequenced in a study of T cells in Graves' hyperthyroidism and ophthalmopathy. TCRdb recomputed calls from the multiplex PCR reads with MiXCR, one row per CDR3 protein. The table lists about 600,000 distinct CDR3 sequences, approximately 15% of them singletons, with about 12% in the top ten. Sequenced material: blood. Every receptor here comes from a woman between 50 and 59 years old with Graves' ophthalmopathy. The CDR3 runs from the conserved cysteine through the conserved F or W. A D gene is named only where the DNA matches it firmly. Some rows mark clone size as missing; the rest say once, few, many or name a class of expanded clone.

clone size,J gene,V gene,D gene,CDR3 DNA,CDR3 protein
NA,TRBJ2-5,TRBV27,NA,TGTGCCAGCAGTTTAAAAGGGTGGGGGACCCAGTACTTC,CASSLKGWGTQYF
NA,TRBJ2-5,TRBV25-1,TRBD2,TGTGCCAGTACAACTAGCGGAACAGTCCAAGAGACCCAGTACTTC,CASTTSGTVQETQYF
many,TRBJ1-1,TRBV12-3/TRBV12-4,NA,TGTGCCAGCAGTTTGGGGCGGGAGAAGAGCGGGAGCACTGAAGCTTTCTTT,CASSLGREKSGSTEAFF
many,TRBJ2-6,TRBV7-9,TRBD1,TGTGCCAGCAGCCCGACAGGGACTGGGGCCAACGTCCTGACTTTC,CASSPTGTGANVLTF
few,TRBJ2-7,TRBV15,TRBD2,TGTGCCACCAGCAGGGCTTCAGGGACTACATCATACGAGCAGTACTTC,CATSRASGTTSYEQYF
NA,TRBJ1-6,TRBV18,NA,TGTGCCAGCTCACTACGCGGGGGACCCCTCCACTTT,CASSLRGGPLHF
few,TRBJ2-5,TRBV12-3/TRBV12-4,TRBD2,TGTGCCAGCAGTCTTAGCGGGTCCGAAGGGACCCAGTACTTC,CASSLSGSEGTQYF
NA,TRBJ2-1,TRBV6-1,TRBD1,TGTGCCAGCAGCCGGACAGGGGTATTCGGCAATGAGCAGTTCTTC,CASSRTGVFGNEQFF
many,TRBJ2-2,TRBV9,NA,TGTGCCAGCAGTCCAGGGGTATCGATCCCCGGGGAGCTGTTTTTT,CASSPGVSIPGELFF
many,TRBJ2-2,TRBV30,TRBD1,TGTGCCTGGAGGACACCGGGACAGGGGTTGACCGGGGAGCTGTTTTTT,CAWRTPGQGLTGELFF
many,TRBJ2-1,TRBV5-1,TRBD1,TGCGCCAGCAGCTCCACCACCGGGACAGGGTACAATGAGCAGTTCTTC,CASSSTTGTGYNEQFF
NA,TRBJ1-1,TRBV4-3,NA,TGCGCCAGCAGCCAAGATATCCAGGTCACTGAAGCTTTCTTT,CASSQDIQVTEAFF
few,TRBJ2-1,TRBV24-1,NA,TGTGCCACCAGTGATTTGCCTCGCGACAATGAGCAGTTCTTC,CATSDLPRDNEQFF
NA,TRBJ1-4,TRBV7-9,TRBD1,TGTGCCAGCAGCTTTATCTCGGACAGGGTTAATGAAAAACTGTTTTTT,CASSFISDRVNEKLFF
NA,TRBJ1-1,TRBV28,NA,TGTGCCAGCAGTTTGCCAGGGAAAAACACTGAAGCTTTCTTT,CASSLPGKNTEAFF
few,TRBJ1-4,TRBV5-4,TRBD1,TGTGCCAGCAGCGACCGGGACAGGGGACGAGGAGAAAAACTGTTTTTT,CASSDRDRGRGEKLFF
few,TRBJ2-2,TRBV6-1,TRBD2,TGTGCCAGCAGAGGACTAGCGGCGAACACCGGGGAGCTGTTTTTT,CASRGLAANTGELFF
many,TRBJ1-1,TRBV20-1,NA,TGCAGTGCTAGTCAGTCCAGGATGAACACTGAAGCTTTCTTT,CSASQSRMNTEAFF
NA,TRBJ2-3,TRBV9,NA,TGTGCCAGCAGCGTAGCCGGACTTCCCACAGATACGCAGTATTTT,CASSVAGLPTDTQYF
many,TRBJ1-3,TRBV3-1,NA,TGTGCCAGCAGCCTGACTTTTGGACGGGCGGCTGGAAACACCATATATTTT,CASSLTFGRAAGNTIYF
NA,TRBJ2-2,TRBV6-5,NA,TGTGCCAGCAGTTACGAGACAGACACCGGGGAGCTGTTTTTT,CASSYETDTGELFF
many,TRBJ1-1,TRBV7-3,NA,TGTGCCAGCAGCCCCGGCGCCTTTAAGAACACTGAAGCTTTCTTT,CASSPGAFKNTEAFF
NA,TRBJ1-6,TRBV30,NA,TGTGCCTGGTGTGGGACGGGGGCTTATAATTCACCCCTCCACTTT,CAWCGTGAYNSPLHF